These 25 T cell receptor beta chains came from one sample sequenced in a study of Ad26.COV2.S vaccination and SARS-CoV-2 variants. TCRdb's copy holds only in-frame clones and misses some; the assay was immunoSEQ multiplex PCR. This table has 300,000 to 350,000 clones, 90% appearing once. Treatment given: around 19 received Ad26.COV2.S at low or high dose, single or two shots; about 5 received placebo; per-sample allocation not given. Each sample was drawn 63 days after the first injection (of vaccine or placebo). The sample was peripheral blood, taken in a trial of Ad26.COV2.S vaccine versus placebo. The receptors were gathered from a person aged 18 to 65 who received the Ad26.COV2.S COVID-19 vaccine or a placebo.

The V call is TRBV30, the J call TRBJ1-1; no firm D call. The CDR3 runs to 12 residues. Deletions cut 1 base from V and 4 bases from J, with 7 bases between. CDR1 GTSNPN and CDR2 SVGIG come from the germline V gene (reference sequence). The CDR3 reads CAWSAVPTEAFF. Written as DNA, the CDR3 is TGTGCCTGGAGTGCGGTCCCCACTGAAGCTTTCTTT.

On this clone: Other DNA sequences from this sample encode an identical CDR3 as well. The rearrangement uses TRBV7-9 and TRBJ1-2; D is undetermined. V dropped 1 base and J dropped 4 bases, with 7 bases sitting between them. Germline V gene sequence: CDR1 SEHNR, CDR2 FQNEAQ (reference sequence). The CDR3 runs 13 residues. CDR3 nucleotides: TGTGCCAGCAGCTTAGGGGAGGGCTATGGCTACACCTTC. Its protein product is CASSLGEGYGYTF.

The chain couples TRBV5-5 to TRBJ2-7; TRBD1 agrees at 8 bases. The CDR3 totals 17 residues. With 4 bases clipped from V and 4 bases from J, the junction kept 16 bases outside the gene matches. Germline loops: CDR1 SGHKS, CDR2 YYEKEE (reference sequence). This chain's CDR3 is CASSPTNLRRDRYEQYF. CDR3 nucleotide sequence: TGTGCCAGCAGCCCAACTAACCTTCGCCGGGACAGGTACGAGCAGTACTTC.

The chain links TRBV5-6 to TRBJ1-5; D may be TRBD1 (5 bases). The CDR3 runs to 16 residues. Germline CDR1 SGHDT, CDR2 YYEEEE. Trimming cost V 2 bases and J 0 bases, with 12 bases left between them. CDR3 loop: CASSFRGRYSNQPQHF. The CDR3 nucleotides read TGTGCCAGCAGCTTTCGGGGGAGATATAGCAATCAGCCCCAGCATTTT.

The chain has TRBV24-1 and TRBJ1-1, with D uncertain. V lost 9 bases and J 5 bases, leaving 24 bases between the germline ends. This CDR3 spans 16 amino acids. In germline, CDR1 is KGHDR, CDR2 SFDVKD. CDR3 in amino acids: CATRSERRPERTEAFF. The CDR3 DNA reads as TGTGCCACCCGAAGTGAGAGGCGGCCGGAGAGGACTGAAGCTTTCTTT.

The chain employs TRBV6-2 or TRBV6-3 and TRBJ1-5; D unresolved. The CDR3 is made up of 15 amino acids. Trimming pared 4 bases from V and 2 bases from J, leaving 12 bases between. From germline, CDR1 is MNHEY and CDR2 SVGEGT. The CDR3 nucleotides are TGTGCCAGCAGTTCCTACACCGGGGGCAATCAGCCCCAGCATTTT. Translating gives CASSSYTGGNQPQHF.

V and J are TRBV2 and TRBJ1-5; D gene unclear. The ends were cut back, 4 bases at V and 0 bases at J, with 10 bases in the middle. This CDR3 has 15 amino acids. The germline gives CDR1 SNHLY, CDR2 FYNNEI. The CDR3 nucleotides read TGTGCCAGCAGTGCGGAAGCGTATAGCAATCAGCCCCAGCATTTT. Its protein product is CASSAEAYSNQPQHF. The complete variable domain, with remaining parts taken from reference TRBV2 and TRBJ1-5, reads EPEVTQTPSHQVTQMGQEVILRCVPISNHLYFYWYRQILGQKVEFLVSFYNNEISEKSEIFDDQFSVERPDGSNFTLKIRSTKLEDSAMYFCASSAEAYSNQPQHFGDGTRLSIL.

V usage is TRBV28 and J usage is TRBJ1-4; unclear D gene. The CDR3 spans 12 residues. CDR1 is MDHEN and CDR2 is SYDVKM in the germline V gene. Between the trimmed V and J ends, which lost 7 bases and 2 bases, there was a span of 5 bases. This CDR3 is CASMGTNEKLFF. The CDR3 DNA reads TGTGCCAGCATGGGCACTAATGAAAAACTGTTTTTT.

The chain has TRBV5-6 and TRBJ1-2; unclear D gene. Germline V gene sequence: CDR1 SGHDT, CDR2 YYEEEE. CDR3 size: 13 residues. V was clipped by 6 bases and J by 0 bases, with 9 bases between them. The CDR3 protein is CASTLIPNYGYTF. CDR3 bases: TGTGCCAGCACACTGATACCTAACTATGGCTACACCTTC.

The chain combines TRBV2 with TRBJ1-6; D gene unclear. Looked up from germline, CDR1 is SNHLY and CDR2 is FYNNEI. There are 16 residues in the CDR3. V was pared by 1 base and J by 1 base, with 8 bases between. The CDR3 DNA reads TGTGCCAGCAGTGAAGAACCCTTTTCCTATAATTCACCCCTCCACTTT. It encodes CASSEEPFSYNSPLHF.

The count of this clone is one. For the CDR3, the DNA is TGTGCTAGTGGCTGGGGGAATTACTATGGCTACACCTTC. This translates into CASGWGNYYGYTF. This sequence joins TRBV12-5 and TRBJ1-2, with D possibly matching TRBD1 (5 bases). Germline-derived CDR1 and CDR2 are LGHNT and FRNRAP. CDR3 size: 13 residues. V was clipped by 6 bases and J by 3 bases, with 11 bases between them.

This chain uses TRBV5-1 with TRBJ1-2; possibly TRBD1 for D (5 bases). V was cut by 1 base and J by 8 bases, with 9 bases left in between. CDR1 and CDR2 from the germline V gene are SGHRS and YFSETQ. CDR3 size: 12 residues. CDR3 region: CASSLSGTGYTF. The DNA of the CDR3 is TGCGCCAGCAGCTTGTCTGGGACCGGCTACACCTTC. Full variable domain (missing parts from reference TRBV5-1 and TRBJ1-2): KAGVTQTPRYLIKTRGQQVTLSCSPISGHRSVSWYQQTPGQGLQFLFEYFSETQRNKGNFPGRFSGRQFSNSRSEMNVSTLELGDSALYLCASSLSGTGYTFGSGTRLTVV.

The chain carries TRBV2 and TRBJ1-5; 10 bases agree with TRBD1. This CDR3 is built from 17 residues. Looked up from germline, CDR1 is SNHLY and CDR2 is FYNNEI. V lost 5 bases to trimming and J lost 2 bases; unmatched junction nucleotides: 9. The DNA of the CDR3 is TGTGCCAGCAGTTCCGGGACAGGGGATTGGGGCAATCAGCCCCAGCATTTT. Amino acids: CASSSGTGDWGNQPQHF.

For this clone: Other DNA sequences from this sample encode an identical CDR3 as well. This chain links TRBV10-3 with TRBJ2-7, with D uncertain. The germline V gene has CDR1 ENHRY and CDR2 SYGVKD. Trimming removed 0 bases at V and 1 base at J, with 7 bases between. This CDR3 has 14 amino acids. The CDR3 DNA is TGTGCCATCAGTGAGTCGGGCAGTTCCTACGAGCAGTACGTC. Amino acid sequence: CAISESGSSYEQYV.

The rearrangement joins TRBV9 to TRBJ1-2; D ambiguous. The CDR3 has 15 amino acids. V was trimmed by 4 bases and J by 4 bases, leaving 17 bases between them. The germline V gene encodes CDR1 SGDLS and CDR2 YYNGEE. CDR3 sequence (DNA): TGTGCCAGCAGCCCCGGAACACCGGACCTCTATGGCTACACCTTC. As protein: CASSPGTPDLYGYTF.

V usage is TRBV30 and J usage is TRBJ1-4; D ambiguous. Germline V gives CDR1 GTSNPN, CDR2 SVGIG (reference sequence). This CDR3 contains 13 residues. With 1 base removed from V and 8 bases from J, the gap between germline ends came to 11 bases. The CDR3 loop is CAWSAITAEKLFF. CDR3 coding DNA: TGTGCCTGGAGTGCTATAACGGCCGAAAAACTGTTTTTT.

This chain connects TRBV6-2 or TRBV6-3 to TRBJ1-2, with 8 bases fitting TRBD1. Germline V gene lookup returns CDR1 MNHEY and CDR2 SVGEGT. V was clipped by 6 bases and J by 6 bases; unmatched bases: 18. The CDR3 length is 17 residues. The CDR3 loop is CASSRWGLGQGAHGYTF. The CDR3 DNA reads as TGTGCCAGCAGCCGCTGGGGACTTGGACAGGGCGCCCATGGCTACACCTTC.

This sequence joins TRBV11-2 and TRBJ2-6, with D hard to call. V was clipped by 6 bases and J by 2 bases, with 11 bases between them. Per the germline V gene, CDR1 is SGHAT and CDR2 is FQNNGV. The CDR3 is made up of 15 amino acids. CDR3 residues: CASSLGNAGANVLTF. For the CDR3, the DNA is TGTGCCAGCAGTCTGGGGAATGCTGGGGCCAACGTCCTGACTTTC.

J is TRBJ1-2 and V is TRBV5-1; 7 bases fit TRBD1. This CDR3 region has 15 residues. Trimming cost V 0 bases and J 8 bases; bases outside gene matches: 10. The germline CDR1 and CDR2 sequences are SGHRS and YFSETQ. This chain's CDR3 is CASSLDGTVPRGYTF. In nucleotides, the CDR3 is TGCGCCAGCAGCTTGGATGGGACAGTCCCCAGGGGCTACACCTTC.

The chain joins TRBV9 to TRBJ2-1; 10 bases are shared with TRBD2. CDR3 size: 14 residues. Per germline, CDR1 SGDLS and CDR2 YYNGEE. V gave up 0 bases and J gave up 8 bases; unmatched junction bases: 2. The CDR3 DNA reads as TGTGCCAGCAGCGTAGGACTAGCGGGCGATGAGCAGTTCTTC. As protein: CASSVGLAGDEQFF.

In nucleotides, the CDR3 is TGTGCCAGCAGCGCCGAGGCAGGGGACTACTATGGCTACACCTTC. It specifies CASSAEAGDYYGYTF. The genes are TRBV6-4 and TRBJ1-2; TRBD1 might be the D (6 bases). This CDR3 spans 15 amino acids. Germline V gene lookup returns CDR1 MRHNA and CDR2 SNTAGT. V was trimmed by 6 bases and J by 3 bases, leaving 17 bases between them.

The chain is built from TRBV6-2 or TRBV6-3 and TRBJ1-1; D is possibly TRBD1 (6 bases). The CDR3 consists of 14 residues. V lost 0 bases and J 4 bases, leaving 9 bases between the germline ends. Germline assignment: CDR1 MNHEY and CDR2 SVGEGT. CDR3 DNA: TGTGCCAGCAGTTACTCGGAAGGGGGCACTGAAGCTTTCTTT. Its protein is CASSYSEGGTEAFF.

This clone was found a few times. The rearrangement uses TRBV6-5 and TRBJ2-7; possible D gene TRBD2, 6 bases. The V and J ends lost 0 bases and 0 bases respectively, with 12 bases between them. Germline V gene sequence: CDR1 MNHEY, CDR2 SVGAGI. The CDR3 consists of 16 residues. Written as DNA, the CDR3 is TGTGCCAGCAGTTACTCGGAGGGCTTATCCTCCTACGAGCAGTACTTC. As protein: CASSYSEGLSSYEQYF.

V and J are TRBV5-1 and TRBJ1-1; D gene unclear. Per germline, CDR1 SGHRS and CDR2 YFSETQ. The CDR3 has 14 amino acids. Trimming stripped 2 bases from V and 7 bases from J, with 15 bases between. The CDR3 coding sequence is TGCGCCAGCAGCTTCCTCGGACCTGCCTTTGAAGCTTTCTTT. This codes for CASSFLGPAFEAFF.

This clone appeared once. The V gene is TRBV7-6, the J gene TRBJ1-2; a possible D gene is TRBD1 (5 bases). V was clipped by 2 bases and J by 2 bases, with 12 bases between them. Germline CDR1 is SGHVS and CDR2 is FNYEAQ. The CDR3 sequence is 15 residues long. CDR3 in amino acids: CASSLTGTANYGYTF. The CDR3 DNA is TGTGCCAGCAGCTTAACCGGGACGGCCAACTATGGCTACACCTTC.